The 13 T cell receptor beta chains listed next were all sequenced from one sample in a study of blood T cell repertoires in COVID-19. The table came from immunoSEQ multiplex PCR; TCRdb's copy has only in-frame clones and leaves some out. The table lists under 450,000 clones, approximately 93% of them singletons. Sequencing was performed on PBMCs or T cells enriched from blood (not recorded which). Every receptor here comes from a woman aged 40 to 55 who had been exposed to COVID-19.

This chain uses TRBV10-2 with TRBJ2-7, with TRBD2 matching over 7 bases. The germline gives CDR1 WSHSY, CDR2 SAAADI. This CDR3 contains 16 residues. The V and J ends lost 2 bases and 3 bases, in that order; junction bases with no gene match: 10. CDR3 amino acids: CASSEVAGKRDYEQYF. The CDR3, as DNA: TGCGCCAGCAGTGAGGTAGCGGGCAAGAGAGACTACGAGCAGTACTTC.

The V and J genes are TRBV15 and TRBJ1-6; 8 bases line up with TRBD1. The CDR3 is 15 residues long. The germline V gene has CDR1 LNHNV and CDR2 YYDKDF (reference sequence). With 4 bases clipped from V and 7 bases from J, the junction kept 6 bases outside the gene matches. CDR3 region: CATSNFRDRNSPLHF. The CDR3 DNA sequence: TGTGCCACCAGCAATTTCCGGGACAGGAATTCACCCCTCCACTTT. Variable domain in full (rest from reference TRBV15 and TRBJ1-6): DAMVIQNPRYQVTQFGKPVTLSCSQTLNHNVMYWYQQKSSQAPKLLFHYYDKDFNNEADTPDNFQSRRPNTSFCFLDIRSPGLGDTAMYLCATSNFRDRNSPLHFGNGTRLTVT.

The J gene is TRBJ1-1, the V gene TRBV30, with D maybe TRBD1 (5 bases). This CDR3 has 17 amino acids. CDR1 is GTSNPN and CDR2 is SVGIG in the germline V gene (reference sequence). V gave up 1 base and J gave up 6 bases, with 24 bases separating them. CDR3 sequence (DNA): TGTGCCTGGAGTGGGACACGCGCATTAACGGGGGAGTCTGAAGCTTTCTTT. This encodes CAWSGTRALTGESEAFF.

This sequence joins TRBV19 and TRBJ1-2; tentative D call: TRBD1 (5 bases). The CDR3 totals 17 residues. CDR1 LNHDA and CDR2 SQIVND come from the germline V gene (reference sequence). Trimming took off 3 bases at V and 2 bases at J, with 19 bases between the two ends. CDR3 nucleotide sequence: TGTGCCAGTAGTATGATAGGGACTGTAATTTTCAACTATGGCTACACCTTC. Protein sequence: CASSMIGTVIFNYGYTF.

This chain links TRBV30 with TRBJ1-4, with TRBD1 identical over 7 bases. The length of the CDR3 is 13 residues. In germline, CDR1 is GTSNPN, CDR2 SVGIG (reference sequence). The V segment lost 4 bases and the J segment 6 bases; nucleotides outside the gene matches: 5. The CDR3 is CAWNAGGYEKLFF. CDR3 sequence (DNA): TGTGCCTGGAATGCAGGGGGTTATGAAAAACTGTTTTTT.

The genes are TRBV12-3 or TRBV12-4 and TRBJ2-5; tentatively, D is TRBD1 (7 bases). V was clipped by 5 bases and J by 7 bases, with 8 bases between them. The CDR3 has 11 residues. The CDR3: CASSQGGTQYF. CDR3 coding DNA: TGTGCCAGCAGTCAGGGGGGGACCCAGTACTTC.

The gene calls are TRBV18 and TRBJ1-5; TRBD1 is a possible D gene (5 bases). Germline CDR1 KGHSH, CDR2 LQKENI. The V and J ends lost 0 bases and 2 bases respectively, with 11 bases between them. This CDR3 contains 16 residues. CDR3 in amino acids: CASSPPGGRGNQPQHF. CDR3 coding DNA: TGTGCCAGCTCACCACCGGGGGGTAGGGGCAATCAGCCCCAGCATTTT.

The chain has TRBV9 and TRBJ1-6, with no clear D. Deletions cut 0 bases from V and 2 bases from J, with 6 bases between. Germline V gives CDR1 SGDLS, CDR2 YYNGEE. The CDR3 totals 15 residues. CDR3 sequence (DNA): TGTGCCAGCAGCGTAGATGAGCCCTATAATTCACCCCTCCACTTT. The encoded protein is CASSVDEPYNSPLHF.

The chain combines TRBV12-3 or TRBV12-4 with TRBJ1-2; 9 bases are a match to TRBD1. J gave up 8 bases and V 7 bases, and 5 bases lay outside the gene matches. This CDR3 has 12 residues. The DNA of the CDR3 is TGTGCCAGCATCGGGACAGGGATAGGCTACACCTTC. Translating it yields CASIGTGIGYTF.

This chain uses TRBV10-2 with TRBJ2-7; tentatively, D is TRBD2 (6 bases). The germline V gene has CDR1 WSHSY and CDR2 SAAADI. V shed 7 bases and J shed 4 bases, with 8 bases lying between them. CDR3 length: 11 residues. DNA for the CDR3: TGCGCCAGCACGGCGGGGTACGAGCAGTACTTC. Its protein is CASTAGYEQYF.

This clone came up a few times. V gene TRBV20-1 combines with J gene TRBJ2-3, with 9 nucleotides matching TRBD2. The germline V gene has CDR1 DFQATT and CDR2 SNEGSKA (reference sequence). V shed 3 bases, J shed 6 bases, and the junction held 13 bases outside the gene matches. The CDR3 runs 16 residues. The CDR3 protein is CSASAFGGRADDTQYF. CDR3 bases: TGCAGTGCTAGTGCTTTTGGCGGGAGGGCCGACGATACGCAGTATTTT.

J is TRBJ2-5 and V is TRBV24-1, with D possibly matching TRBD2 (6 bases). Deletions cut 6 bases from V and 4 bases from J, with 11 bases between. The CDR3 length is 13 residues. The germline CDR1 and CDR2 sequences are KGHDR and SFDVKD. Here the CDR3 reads CATSPRDLETQYF. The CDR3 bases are TGTGCCACCAGTCCCCGGGACTTAGAGACCCAGTACTTC.

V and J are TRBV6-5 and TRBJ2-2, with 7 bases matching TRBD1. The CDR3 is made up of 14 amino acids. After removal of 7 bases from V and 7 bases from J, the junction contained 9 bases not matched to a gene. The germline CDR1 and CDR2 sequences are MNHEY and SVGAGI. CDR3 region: CASTPDRALGELFF. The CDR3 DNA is TGTGCCAGCACCCCCGACAGGGCCCTCGGGGAGCTGTTTTTT.